The 24 T cell receptor beta chains in this list originate from one sample, sequenced in a study of OX40 agonist ivuxolimab in advanced cancers. Repertoires were generated with immunoSEQ multiplex PCR, while TCRdb's copy carries only in-frame clones and drops some. This sample has about 52,000 clones; 80% to 90% occur once, and the top ten carry roughly 13%. The sequencing here drew on CD4+ or CD8+ T cells sorted from blood, taken in a trial of the OX40 agonist ivuxolimab. These receptors all stem from an adult with an advanced solid tumor such as melanoma, head and neck, liver or kidney cancer.

In this sample, this clone turned up once. Germline and junction disagree at one end, which may indicate a read error. The rearrangement links TRBV7-7 to TRBJ2-3; 10 bases are a match to TRBD2. The CDR3 runs to 15 residues. The V gene's germline CDR1 is SSHAT and CDR2 FNYEAQ (reference sequence). Written as DNA, the CDR3 is TGTGCTAGCAGCTCCTCCGCTAGCGGGGGAGATACGCAGTATTTT. Residues: CASSSSASGGDTQYF.

The chain carries TRBV6-5 and TRBJ2-5; TRBD1 agrees at 7 bases. Judging by the DNA end, TRBJ2-7 fits better; the J call may be wrong. This CDR3 is 14 amino acids long. Germline V gives CDR1 MNHEY, CDR2 SVGAGI. The CDR3 spells CASRRGPGFYEQYF. In DNA form, the CDR3 reads TGTGCCAGCAGGAGGGGGCCTGGTTTTTACGAGCAGTACTTC.

This chain links TRBV2 with TRBJ2-1, with D possibly being TRBD2 (5 bases). V was trimmed by 8 bases and J by 7 bases, leaving 18 bases between them. This CDR3 contains 14 residues. The germline V gene has CDR1 SNHLY and CDR2 FYNNEI. The CDR3 DNA follows: TGTGCCAGCGAAGGAGAAGGGAGCAGGAATGAGCAGTTCTTC. Amino acids: CASEGEGSRNEQFF.

The DNA of the CDR3 is TGTGCCACCAGTCTTCGGGGGAACACTGAAGCTTTCTTT. Its protein product is CATSLRGNTEAFF. This sequence joins TRBV15 and TRBJ1-1; the D is unclear. CDR1 LNHNV and CDR2 YYDKDF come from the germline V gene (reference sequence). The CDR3 covers 13 residues. The V end was cut by 6 bases, the J end by 1 base, with 9 bases between.

This chain links TRBV2 with TRBJ1-2; D is perhaps TRBD1 (5 bases). Trimming removed 4 bases from V and 3 bases from J, with 21 bases in between. The length of the CDR3 is 17 residues. Germline-derived CDR1 and CDR2 are SNHLY and FYNNEI. The DNA for the CDR3 is TGTGCCAGCAGTGCCGGGACTTTGTCCGTATTAGACTATGGCTACACCTTC. Translation: CASSAGTLSVLDYGYTF.

This chain uses TRBV13 with TRBJ2-2, with 13 bases aligning to TRBD2. Germline CDR1 and CDR2: PRHDT and FYEKMQ (reference sequence). CDR3 length equals 16 residues. The ends lost 4 bases at V and 4 bases at J; junction bases unmatched: 3. As DNA, the CDR3 is TGTGCCAGCAGCTCGAGACTAGCGGGGGGCACCGGGGAGCTGTTTTTT. Amino acids: CASSSRLAGGTGELFF.

This rearrangement joins TRBV9 to TRBJ2-3; 10 nucleotides align to TRBD2. V gave up 3 bases and J gave up 5 bases; unmatched junction bases: 6. The CDR3 runs to 15 residues. Germline values: CDR1 SGDLS, CDR2 YYNGEE. CDR3 residues: CASSASGGAGDTQYF. CDR3 DNA sequence: TGTGCCAGCAGCGCCAGCGGGGGGGCGGGAGATACGCAGTATTTT.

The gene calls are TRBV11-2 and TRBJ2-7, with no clear D. The CDR3 length is 11 residues. Trimming shortened V by 0 bases and J by 4 bases, and 1 base separated the two germline ends. Germline CDR1 SGHAT, CDR2 FQNNGV. This chain's CDR3 is CASSLDYEQYF. The CDR3 region has the DNA TGTGCCAGCAGCTTAGATTACGAGCAGTACTTC.

In this sample, this clone turned up once. This CDR3 reads CASSPAGGNGYTF. The DNA for the CDR3 is TGTGCCAGCAGCCCTGCGGGGGGCAATGGCTACACCTTC. The V call is TRBV27, the J call TRBJ1-2, with D possibly matching TRBD1 (6 bases). The CDR3 sequence is 13 residues long. CDR1 and CDR2 (germline): MNHEY, SMNVEV (reference sequence). V lost 6 bases and J lost 6, with 14 bases in between.

V usage is TRBV5-6 and J usage is TRBJ2-7, with TRBD1 as a possible D gene (5 bases). From germline, CDR1 is SGHDT and CDR2 YYEEEE. V was cut by 2 bases and J by 5 bases, with 11 bases left in between. The CDR3 covers 13 residues. The CDR3 here is CASSLFRVDEQYF. In nucleotides, the CDR3 is TGTGCCAGCAGCTTATTCAGGGTGGACGAGCAGTACTTC.

The J gene is TRBJ2-5, the V gene TRBV2, with D possibly matching TRBD1 (6 bases). The CDR3 is 12 amino acids. The ends were cut back, 9 bases at V and 13 bases at J, with 21 bases in the middle. Germline V gene sequence: CDR1 SNHLY, CDR2 FYNNEI. CDR3 sequence: CASLSTGSHWYF. The CDR3, as DNA: TGTGCCAGTCTTTCGACAGGTTCCCATTGGTACTTC.

V is TRBV9 and J is TRBJ2-7; either TRBD1 or TRBD2 may supply D (5 bases each). Germline CDR1 SGDLS, CDR2 YYNGEE. Trimming took off 0 bases at V and 6 bases at J, with 16 bases between the two ends. This CDR3 spans 15 amino acids. The CDR3 nucleotides read TGTGCCAGCAGCGTAGGAGGGGTTGGTTACTCCGAGCAGTACTTC. Its protein is CASSVGGVGYSEQYF.

The chain employs TRBV29-1 and TRBJ1-2; possibly TRBD1 for D (6 bases). The CDR3 is 12 amino acids. In germline, CDR1 is SQVTM, CDR2 ANQGSEA. With 7 bases removed from V and 8 bases from J, the gap between germline ends came to 17 bases. The CDR3 reads CSAKRGGGGYTF. CDR3 sequence (DNA): TGCAGCGCCAAAAGGGGGGGCGGCGGCTACACCTTC.

The CDR3 nucleotides read TGTGCCAGCAGCTTGGCCAGAGATACCTACGAGCAGTACTTC. Translating it yields CASSLARDTYEQYF. The V and J genes are TRBV5-5 and TRBJ2-7, with D uncertain. The CDR3 is made up of 14 amino acids. Germline CDR1 reads SGHKS; CDR2 reads YYEKEE (reference sequence). V dropped 0 bases and J dropped 2 bases, with 9 bases sitting between them.

V is TRBV27 and J is TRBJ2-7; TRBD2 aligns across 8 bases. CDR3 length: 16 amino acids. Unmatched junction bases numbered 8, after V lost 4 bases and J lost 0 bases. Germline loops: CDR1 MNHEY, CDR2 SMNVEV (reference sequence). The CDR3 region has the DNA TGTGCCAGCAGTTCCTCGGGAGGGACCCTCTCCTACGAGCAGTACTTC. This translates into CASSSSGGTLSYEQYF.

The chain couples TRBV7-9 to TRBJ2-1; 11 bases fit TRBD2. Losses at the gene ends were 5 bases for V and 4 bases for J; bases not matched to a gene: 13. This CDR3 spans 18 amino acids. Per the germline V gene, CDR1 is SEHNR and CDR2 is FQNEAQ (reference sequence). The CDR3 spells CASSRALGGLADYNEQFF. The CDR3 DNA follows: TGTGCCAGCAGCCGAGCCTTAGGGGGACTAGCGGATTACAATGAGCAGTTCTTC.

The V call is TRBV5-1, the J call TRBJ2-7; 7 nucleotides agree with TRBD1. Germline V gene data show CDR1 as SGHRS and CDR2 as YFSETQ. Losses at the gene ends were 3 bases for V and 5 bases for J; bases not matched to a gene: 11. CDR3 length: 15 amino acids. CDR3 amino acids: CASSWGTASIDEQYF. In DNA form, the CDR3 reads TGCGCCAGCAGCTGGGGGACAGCATCTATAGACGAGCAGTACTTC.

The chain carries TRBV6-5 and TRBJ1-2, with D perhaps TRBD1 (6 bases). With 10 bases removed from V and 2 bases from J, the gap between germline ends came to 8 bases. The CDR3 covers 11 residues. Per the germline V gene, CDR1 is MNHEY and CDR2 is SVGAGI. This chain's CDR3 is CATTGNYGYTF. DNA of the CDR3: TGTGCCACCACAGGGAACTATGGCTACACCTTC.

This clone is large within its sample. The chain is built from TRBV7-9 and TRBJ2-7; D is possibly TRBD1 (5 bases). The CDR3 is 15 residues long. Trimming left V 5 bases short and J 0 bases short, with 14 bases between. Germline loops: CDR1 SEHNR, CDR2 FQNEAQ (reference sequence). CDR3 coding DNA: TGTGCCAGCAGCCGTTCCGACAGAAGCTCCTACGAGCAGTACTTC. This translates into CASSRSDRSSYEQYF.

The V call is TRBV7-8, the J call TRBJ2-7, with TRBD1 identical over 7 bases. The V gene end was trimmed by 5 bases and the J gene end by 3 bases; junction bases not matched to a gene: 7. This CDR3 comprises 14 residues. Germline V gene data show CDR1 as SGHVS and CDR2 as FQNEAQ. CDR3 loop: CASSLRDSVYEQYF. DNA of the CDR3: TGTGCCAGCAGCCTCCGGGACAGCGTCTACGAGCAGTACTTC.

The V gene is TRBV30, the J gene TRBJ2-7; TRBD2 agrees at 8 bases. The V and J ends lost 3 bases and 4 bases, in that order; junction bases with no gene match: 8. CDR3 length: 14 amino acids. In germline, CDR1 is GTSNPN, CDR2 SVGIG (reference sequence). CDR3 in amino acids: CAWSPGLGAYEQYF. In DNA, the CDR3 is TGTGCCTGGAGCCCGGGACTAGGTGCTTACGAGCAGTACTTC.

This chain uses TRBV15 with TRBJ1-2, with D maybe TRBD1 (5 bases). The CDR3 runs to 16 residues. Trimming removed 0 bases from V and 5 bases from J, with 16 bases in between. The germline gives CDR1 LNHNV, CDR2 YYDKDF (reference sequence). The CDR3 reads CATSRDHGDLLYGYTF. The DNA of the CDR3 is TGTGCCACCAGCAGAGATCACGGGGACCTACTATATGGCTACACCTTC.

The chain recombines TRBV6-1 with TRBJ1-2, with TRBD1 as a possible D gene (6 bases). V was pared by 3 bases and J by 7 bases, with 21 bases between. This CDR3 has 16 amino acids. Germline loops: CDR1 MNHNS, CDR2 SASEGT. CDR3 nucleotides: TGTGCCAGCAGTGACCCGGGTCAGGGGCCGCAAGTTGGCTACACCTTC. It is translated as CASSDPGQGPQVGYTF.

The genes are TRBV4-1 and TRBJ1-1; D is undetermined. CDR3 length: 14 amino acids. Germline values: CDR1 MGHRA, CDR2 YSYEKL. Trimming shortened V by 4 bases and J by 1 base, and 10 bases separated the two germline ends. CDR3 bases: TGCGCCAGCAGCCTTCCCAATGGGAACACTGAAGCTTTCTTT. Its translation is CASSLPNGNTEAFF.